This TCR beta chain was identified in a study of T cell responses to AZD1222 COVID-19 vaccine. This CDR3 is built from 11 residues. V lost 6 bases to trimming and J lost 5 bases, with 7 bases between them. This table comes from immunoSEQ multiplex PCR, and its TCRdb copy is limited to in-frame clones, with some not included. Of some 94,000 clones listed, roughly 87% were seen once; the top ten hold approximately 5%. Notes on the study in general: Donors in the cohort were predominantly white British and more often female, and clonal diversity was possibly underestimated.

To note about this clone: Its specificity is not known.

The sample was peripheral blood, taken 28 days after the second AZD1222 dose. The sequence was collected from an adult who received the AZD1222 COVID-19 vaccine. The gene calls are TRBV12-3 or TRBV12-4 and TRBJ1-2; perhaps TRBD1 as D (5 bases). As DNA, the CDR3 is TGTGCCAGCAGCCGGGGGTATGGCTACACCTTC. Translation: CASSRGYGYTF.